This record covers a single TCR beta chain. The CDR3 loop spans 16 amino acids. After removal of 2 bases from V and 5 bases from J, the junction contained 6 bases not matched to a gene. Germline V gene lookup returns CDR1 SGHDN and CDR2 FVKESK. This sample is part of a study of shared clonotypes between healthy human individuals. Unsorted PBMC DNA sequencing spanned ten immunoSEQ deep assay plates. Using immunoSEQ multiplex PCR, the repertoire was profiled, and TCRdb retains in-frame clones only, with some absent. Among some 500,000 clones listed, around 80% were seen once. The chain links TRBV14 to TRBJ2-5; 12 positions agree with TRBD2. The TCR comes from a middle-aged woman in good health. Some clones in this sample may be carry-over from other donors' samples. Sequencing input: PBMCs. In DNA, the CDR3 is TGTGCCAGCAGCCAAACTAGCGGGAGGTTCTGGGAGACCCAGTACTTC. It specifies CASSQTSGRFWETQYF.